This section outlines one TCR beta chain sequence together with its context. This specimen comes from a study of cytomegalovirus exposure and HLA in healthy donors. Healthy bone marrow donors made up the donor group. CDR1 and CDR2 (germline): LNHDA, SQIVND (reference sequence). V trimming: 4 bases; J trimming: 6 bases; junction bases outside the gene matches: 4. The CDR3 contains 15 residues. Primers: 60 Vbeta forward and 13 Jbeta reverse. Profiled with immunoSEQ multiplex PCR; TCRdb holds only in-frame clones, not every one. The sample includes about 190,000 clones, roughly 80% seen only once; the top ten take about 3.1%.

This TCR was recovered from a woman under 40 in good health and CMV-seropositive. The specimen sequenced was PBMCs. The V call is TRBV19, the J call TRBJ2-1, with 12 positions matching TRBD2. The CDR3 DNA reads TGTGCCAGTAGTACGACTAGCGGGAGAACCAATGAGCAGTTCTTC. As protein: CASSTTSGRTNEQFF.